Presented here are 32 T cell receptor beta chains from one specimen sequenced in a study of shared clonotypes between healthy human individuals. Positive CCR7 selection of CD45RO-negative cells yielded the naive CD8 cells, and terminally differentiated effector memory CD45RA+ cells were excluded. TCRdb's table, derived via immunoSEQ multiplex PCR, lists solely in-frame clones and lacks some. The table includes about 580,000 clones, 95% to 98% detected once. The sample taken for sequencing was naive CD8+ T cells sorted from blood. The receptors were gathered from a man in his thirties or forties in good health.

The rearrangement uses TRBV11-2 and TRBJ2-2; D tentatively fits TRBD1 or TRBD2 (5 bases each). CDR1 is SGHAT and CDR2 is FQNNGV in the germline V gene. The germline V and J ends were trimmed by 0 bases and 3 bases, with 14 bases remaining between them. The CDR3 spans 17 residues. As DNA, the CDR3 is TGTGCCAGCAGCTTAGAGGCTTGGGACCACCACACCGGGGAGCTGTTTTTT. Its protein product is CASSLEAWDHHTGELFF.

The V and J genes are TRBV7-9 and TRBJ1-2; D might be TRBD1 (5 bases). Per the germline V gene, CDR1 is SEHNR and CDR2 is FQNEAQ (reference sequence). This CDR3 has 15 residues. Trimming took 3 bases from V and 2 from J, leaving 13 bases between them. The CDR3 sequence is CASSFRDSPNYGYTF. CDR3 DNA sequence: TGTGCCAGCAGCTTCCGGGACTCTCCCAACTATGGCTACACCTTC.

The genes are TRBV9 and TRBJ2-1, with TRBD2 identical over 7 bases. The ends lost 4 bases at V and 4 bases at J; junction bases unmatched: 11. The CDR3 sequence is 16 residues long. Germline lookup yields CDR1 SGDLS and CDR2 YYNGEE. The chain's CDR3 is CASSTRASGTYNEQFF. As DNA, the CDR3 is TGTGCCAGCAGCACGAGGGCTAGCGGAACTTACAATGAGCAGTTCTTC.

The count of this clone is one. The chain is built from TRBV4-3 and TRBJ2-7, with D perhaps TRBD2 (7 bases). Germline assignment: CDR1 LGHNA and CDR2 YSLEER. This CDR3 comprises 17 residues. V was clipped by 0 bases and J by 3 bases, with 18 bases between them. The CDR3 region is CASSQELAEGVGYEQYF. CDR3 in DNA: TGCGCCAGCAGCCAAGAGCTAGCGGAGGGGGTAGGCTACGAGCAGTACTTC.

The J gene is TRBJ2-7, the V gene TRBV7-9; D unresolved. V shed 8 bases and J shed 0 bases, with 11 bases lying between them. The germline CDR1 and CDR2 sequences are SEHNR and FQNEAQ (reference sequence). The CDR3 length is 13 residues. The CDR3 is CASASRSSYEQYF. The CDR3, as DNA: TGTGCCAGCGCCTCACGGAGCTCCTACGAGCAGTACTTC.

CDR3 residues: CASSQVQGYEQYF. The CDR3 bases are TGCGCCAGCAGCCAGGTACAGGGCTACGAGCAGTACTTC. V is TRBV4-3 and J is TRBJ2-7, with D perhaps TRBD1 (6 bases). Trimming left V 3 bases short and J 3 bases short, with 9 bases between. This CDR3 has 13 residues. The germline CDR1 and CDR2 sequences are LGHNA and YSLEER.

The chain couples TRBV28 to TRBJ2-7; TRBD2 aligns across 11 bases. The germline V gene has CDR1 MDHEN and CDR2 SYDVKM. The junction had 6 bases not matched to a gene; V was cut back by 4 bases and J by 1 base. The CDR3 runs 16 residues. The DNA for the CDR3 is TGTGCCAGCAGTTCCTCTAGCGGGAGGCCATCCTACGAGCAGTACTTC. Amino acid sequence: CASSSSSGRPSYEQYF.

The chain joins TRBV21-1 to TRBJ2-7. TRBV21-1 has pseudogene status. This CDR3 is built from 11 residues. CDR3 bases: TGTCCGCTGGGGTCCTCCTACGAGCAGTACTTC. This encodes CPLGSSYEQYF.

The rearrangement joins TRBV7-9 to TRBJ2-1, with TRBD1 as a possible D gene (6 bases). The CDR3 has 17 residues. The ends were cut back, 5 bases at V and 3 bases at J, with 20 bases in the middle. Germline lookup yields CDR1 SEHNR and CDR2 FQNEAQ (reference sequence). The CDR3 region is CASSGRTGSGNYNEQFF. CDR3 coding DNA: TGTGCCAGCAGCGGAAGAACAGGGTCGGGTAACTACAATGAGCAGTTCTTC.

V is TRBV15 and J is TRBJ2-7; no clear D. The CDR3 sequence is 12 residues long. Trimming removed 3 bases at V and 2 bases at J, with 5 bases between. Germline V gene lookup returns CDR1 LNHNV and CDR2 YYDKDF (reference sequence). The CDR3 region is CATSSPTYEQYF. The CDR3 DNA reads as TGTGCCACCAGCAGTCCGACCTACGAGCAGTACTTC.

This chain joins TRBV28 and TRBJ2-7; D is uncertain. Trimming left V 3 bases short and J 0 bases short, with 6 bases between. The CDR3 length is 13 residues. Germline assignment: CDR1 MDHEN and CDR2 SYDVKM. In nucleotides, the CDR3 is TGTGCCAGCAGTTTCGACAACTCCTACGAGCAGTACTTC. It yields the protein CASSFDNSYEQYF.

J is TRBJ1-5 and V is TRBV4-1, with D uncertain. This CDR3 spans 15 amino acids. Germline CDR1 and CDR2: MGHRA and YSYEKL. V was cut by 3 bases and J by 2 bases, with 11 bases left in between. The CDR3 loop is CASSHVGAGNQPQHF. CDR3 DNA sequence: TGCGCCAGCAGCCATGTGGGCGCGGGCAATCAGCCCCAGCATTTT.

This sequence joins TRBV7-8 and TRBJ2-3, with a tentative D call TRBD2 (6 bases). CDR1 is SGHVS, CDR2 FQNEAQ, per germline. The V gene lost 5 bases and the J gene lost 5 bases, with 8 bases spanning the gap. CDR3 length: 12 residues. CDR3 nucleotide sequence: TGTGCCAGCAGCATTAGCGGAGATACGCAGTATTTT. It yields the protein CASSISGDTQYF.

The chain employs TRBV10-2 and TRBJ1-2; perhaps TRBD1 as D (5 bases). The CDR3 runs to 16 residues. Germline V lookup: CDR1 WSHSY, CDR2 SAAADI. V lost 3 bases and J lost 8, with 22 bases in between. The CDR3 region has the DNA TGCGCCAGCAGTGAATGGCTGGCAGGGAGAATGAGCGGCTACACCTTC. It codes for CASSEWLAGRMSGYTF.

V is TRBV5-6 and J is TRBJ2-5; TRBD1 or TRBD2 may be the D gene (5 bases each). The end of the DNA fits TRBJ2-7 better, so the J call may be wrong. This CDR3 spans 13 amino acids. Germline V gene lookup returns CDR1 SGHDT and CDR2 YYEEEE. The CDR3 region is CASSFREGYEQYF. In nucleotides, the CDR3 is TGTGCCAGCAGCTTCCGCGAGGGGTACGAGCAGTACTTC.

The genes are TRBV7-6 and TRBJ2-3; no reliable D call. The CDR3 is made up of 14 amino acids. Germline V gives CDR1 SGHVS, CDR2 FNYEAQ. V dropped 5 bases and J dropped 2 bases, with 11 bases sitting between them. The CDR3 nucleotides read TGTGCCAGCAGCCCATTGATTCTCACAGATACGCAGTATTTT. This translates into CASSPLILTDTQYF.

The chain is built from TRBV9 and TRBJ2-7; TRBD1 matches at 8 bases. CDR1 and CDR2 (germline): SGDLS, YYNGEE. Trimming cost V 1 base and J 5 bases; bases outside gene matches: 2. The length of the CDR3 is 13 residues. The CDR3 here is CASSVLDRDEQYF. CDR3 DNA sequence: TGTGCCAGCAGCGTACTGGACAGGGACGAGCAGTACTTC.

The chain has TRBV6-1 and TRBJ1-1, with TRBD1 as a possible D gene (5 bases). The germline CDR1 and CDR2 sequences are MNHNS and SASEGT. The CDR3 is 12 residues long. V lost 4 bases to trimming and J lost 6 bases, with 9 bases between them. CDR3 DNA sequence: TGTGCCAGCAGTGCGGGGACTCCTGAAGCTTTCTTT. Protein sequence: CASSAGTPEAFF.

The J gene is TRBJ2-7, the V gene TRBV4-1, with 11 bases that match TRBD2. V trimming: 4 bases; J trimming: 6 bases; junction bases outside the gene matches: 11. Germline V lookup: CDR1 MGHRA, CDR2 YSYEKL. This CDR3 comprises 16 residues. The CDR3 nucleotides are TGCGCCAGCAGCCTAACGTTAGCGGGAGGGCAAACCGAGCAGTACTTC. It specifies CASSLTLAGGQTEQYF.

The chain recombines TRBV10-3 with TRBJ2-3, with D maybe TRBD2 (5 bases). Per germline, CDR1 ENHRY and CDR2 SYGVKD. CDR3 size: 15 residues. Trimming left V 2 bases short and J 3 bases short, with 12 bases between. The CDR3 DNA reads TGTGCCATCAGTGAGGAGGGTACGTTGACAGATACGCAGTATTTT. This encodes CAISEEGTLTDTQYF.

This sequence joins TRBV11-2 and TRBJ1-1; D possibly corresponds to TRBD1 (5 bases). Germline CDR1 reads SGHAT; CDR2 reads FQNNGV. With 4 bases removed from V and 5 bases from J, the gap between germline ends came to 14 bases. The CDR3 contains 14 residues. CDR3 nucleotides: TGTGCCAGCAGCTCAATTCGAAAGGGGACTGAAGCTTTCTTT. Protein product: CASSSIRKGTEAFF.

CDR3 sequence reads: CASTRQGRMNTEAFF. CDR3 coding DNA: TGTGCCAGCACCAGACAGGGACGGATGAACACTGAAGCTTTCTTT. The chain couples TRBV6-1 to TRBJ1-1, with TRBD1 identical over 7 bases. Germline CDR1 is MNHNS and CDR2 is SASEGT. The CDR3 loop spans 15 amino acids. Unmatched junction bases numbered 8, after V lost 7 bases and J lost 0 bases.

The chain links TRBV10-1 to TRBJ2-2; D ambiguous. V was shortened by 3 bases and J by 6 bases, with 5 bases between the two germline ends. CDR1 WNHNN and CDR2 SYGVQD come from the germline V gene (reference sequence). This CDR3 is 12 amino acids long. Here the CDR3 DNA reads TGCGCCAGCAGTGACATAGCCGGGGAGCTGTTTTTT. Translated, it gives CASSDIAGELFF.

The chain joins TRBV29-1 to TRBJ2-1, with 9 bases identical to TRBD1. CDR3 length equals 12 residues. V shed 7 bases, J shed 3 bases, and the junction held 1 base outside the gene matches. Germline loops: CDR1 SQVTM, CDR2 ANQGSEA. CDR3 nucleotides: TGCAGCGCGGGACAGGGCTACAATGAGCAGTTCTTC. It is translated as CSAGQGYNEQFF.

Here the CDR3 DNA reads TGTGCCAGCAGCGATAGAGGCAATCAGCCCCAGCATTTT. Its protein product is CASSDRGNQPQHF. The chain links TRBV9 to TRBJ1-5, with D unresolved. This CDR3 region has 13 residues. Germline assignment: CDR1 SGDLS and CDR2 YYNGEE. The V gene lost 3 bases and the J gene lost 2 bases, with 6 bases spanning the gap.

Here the CDR3 reads CASSLPGGHEQYF. Written as DNA, the CDR3 is TGTGCCAGCAGTTTACCAGGGGGGCACGAGCAGTACTTC. The chain employs TRBV27 and TRBJ2-7, with D tentatively TRBD1 (7 bases). The germline gives CDR1 MNHEY, CDR2 SMNVEV (reference sequence). The CDR3 totals 13 residues. V lost 2 bases to trimming and J lost 5 bases, with 10 bases between them.

This chain connects TRBV5-5 to TRBJ2-7; D possibly corresponds to TRBD1 (6 bases). Trimming took off 1 base at V and 3 bases at J, with 11 bases between the two ends. The CDR3 consists of 14 residues. Germline loops: CDR1 SGHKS, CDR2 YYEKEE (reference sequence). The CDR3 sequence: CASSLFGTNYEQYF. DNA of the CDR3: TGTGCCAGCAGCTTGTTCGGGACAAACTACGAGCAGTACTTC.

The V and J genes are TRBV7-9 and TRBJ2-4; no clear D gene. V lost 6 bases, J lost 2 bases, and 8 bases lay in between. The CDR3 length is 13 residues. From germline, CDR1 is SEHNR and CDR2 FQNEAQ (reference sequence). This CDR3 is CASSLDTKNIQYF. As DNA, the CDR3 is TGTGCCAGCAGTCTCGACACCAAAAACATTCAGTACTTC.

The chain links TRBV7-9 to TRBJ1-1; D not resolved. The CDR3 is 14 residues long. Germline V gene data show CDR1 as SEHNR and CDR2 as FQNEAQ (reference sequence). V lost 1 base, J lost 3 bases, and 9 bases lay in between. The CDR3 loop reads CASSLVGRDTEAFF. The CDR3 DNA reads TGTGCCAGCAGCTTAGTCGGTAGGGACACTGAAGCTTTCTTT.

The CDR3 nucleotides are TGTGCCAGCAGTCCGGGACAGGGAGATCAGCCCCAGCATTTT. Translating gives CASSPGQGDQPQHF. The chain carries TRBV28 and TRBJ1-5, with 9 bases lining up with TRBD1. Germline trimming cut 5 bases from V and 5 bases from J; bases unmatched to any gene: 4. The CDR3 contains 14 residues. The germline V gene encodes CDR1 MDHEN and CDR2 SYDVKM.

The J gene is TRBJ2-1, the V gene TRBV19; D might be TRBD2 (6 bases). There are 15 residues in the CDR3. Germline CDR1 reads LNHDA; CDR2 reads SQIVND (reference sequence). V shed 0 bases and J shed 10 bases, with 16 bases lying between them. This CDR3 reads CASSIEALASREQFF. For the CDR3, the DNA is TGTGCCAGTAGTATAGAGGCCCTAGCGAGCAGGGAGCAGTTCTTC. Full variable domain (rest looked up from reference TRBV19 and TRBJ2-1): DGGITQSPKYLFRKEGQNVTLSCEQNLNHDAMYWYRQDPGQGLRLIYYSQIVNDFQKGDIAEGYSVSREKKESFPLTVTSAQKNPTAFYLCASSIEALASREQFFGPGTRLTVL.

The rearrangement links TRBV29-1 to TRBJ2-7; TRBD2 matches 10 bases. The J segment lost 3 bases and the V segment lost 7 bases, leaving 9 bases of the junction unmatched. The germline gives CDR1 SQVTM, CDR2 ANQGSEA. This CDR3 is 14 amino acids long. Here the CDR3 DNA reads TGCAGCGCCTCCGGGACTAGCGAGAACTACGAGCAGTACTTC. As protein: CSASGTSENYEQYF.